These 27 T cell receptor beta chains originate from one sample sequenced in a study of long-term antiretroviral therapy in people with HIV (dated by TCRdb to about 2022). Sequencing of the TRB variable region was done with the immunoSEQ hsTCRB v3.0 assay at survey level resolution. Here the immuneACCESS table is served through TCRdb, limited to in-frame sequences with V and J called. Missing clones are a known gap in these copies; in checked studies unresolved V genes cover under half, and the rest lacks a known reason. This sample holds more than 20,000 clones; approximately 80% were observed only once. Clones ranked in the top ten supply roughly 18% of the sample. Sequencing was performed on unsorted PBMCs, taken 0.5 years before starting antiretroviral therapy. These receptors came from a man between 35 and 55 years old with HIV.

In regard to this clone: One junction end does not reproduce the germline sequence, and a read error may be involved. The chain combines TRBV19 with TRBJ2-7; 8 bases line up with TRBD1. The CDR3 loop spans 12 amino acids. The V gene's germline CDR1 is LNHDA and CDR2 SQIVND (reference sequence). DNA for the CDR3: TGTGCCAGTGGGGACAGGAGCCTTGTAGTCCACTTC. It codes for CASGDRSLVVHF.

The J gene is TRBJ1-3, the V gene TRBV5-1; D call uncertain. Trimming took 4 bases from V and 0 from J, leaving 8 bases between them. The CDR3 extends over 14 amino acids. CDR1 is SGHRS, CDR2 YFSETQ, per germline. The CDR3: CASSEQSSGNTIYF. As DNA, the CDR3 is TGCGCCAGCAGCGAACAAAGCTCTGGAAACACCATATATTTT.

The J gene is TRBJ1-1, the V gene TRBV5-5, with D possibly TRBD1 on 6 matching bases. Germline values: CDR1 SGHKS, CDR2 YYEKEE (reference sequence). V was shortened by 5 bases and J by 4 bases, with 12 bases between the two germline ends. The CDR3 runs to 13 residues. CDR3 sequence (DNA): TGTGCCAGCAGTAAGGGGGGGAGCACTGAAGCTTTCTTT. Protein: CASSKGGSTEAFF. Using reference TRBV5-5 and TRBJ1-1 for the parts outside the CDR3, the full variable domain is DAGVTQSPTHLIKTRGQQVTLRCSPISGHKSVSWYQQVLGQGPQFIFQYYEKEERGRGNFPDRFSARQFPNYSSELNVNALLLGDSALYLCASSKGGSTEAFFGQGTRLTVV.

This clone was seen only a few times. The chain joins TRBV6-5 to TRBJ1-2, with TRBD1 as a possible D gene (5 bases). Looked up from germline, CDR1 is MNHEY and CDR2 is SVGAGI. There are 14 residues in the CDR3. The germline V and J ends were trimmed by 5 bases and 4 bases, with 14 bases remaining between them. The CDR3 here is CASSVSGQAYGYTF. The CDR3 bases are TGTGCCAGCAGTGTGTCGGGGCAGGCCTATGGCTACACCTTC.

This chain links TRBV11-1 with TRBJ2-7; D unresolved. The CDR3 is 12 residues long. Germline V gives CDR1 SGHAT, CDR2 FQDESV (reference sequence). The germline V and J ends were trimmed by 3 bases and 3 bases, with 6 bases remaining between them. As DNA, the CDR3 is TGTGCCAGCAGCTTCCAGAACTACGAGCAGTACTTC. Residues: CASSFQNYEQYF.

This clone was counted only a few times. This chain uses TRBV7-9 with TRBJ2-7; D unclear. There are 13 residues in the CDR3. Trimming took 8 bases from V and 5 from J, leaving 16 bases between them. Germline V lookup: CDR1 SEHNR, CDR2 FQNEAQ (reference sequence). For the CDR3, the DNA is TGTGCCAGCCTAGTAGACGTATTCGACGAGCAGTACTTC. Residues: CASLVDVFDEQYF.

This rearrangement joins TRBV5-1 to TRBJ1-4, with D possibly being TRBD1 (5 bases). In germline, CDR1 is SGHRS, CDR2 YFSETQ. V gave up 1 base and J gave up 8 bases, with 15 bases separating them. This CDR3 has 15 residues. The CDR3 DNA is TGCGCCAGCAGCTTGACAGGTGGGGACGGAGAAAAACTGTTTTTT. Protein: CASSLTGGDGEKLFF.

In its sample, this clone was seen once. This chain uses TRBV6-5 with TRBJ2-1; possibly TRBD2 for D (5 bases). V was cut by 2 bases and J by 8 bases, with 10 bases left in between. This CDR3 contains 13 residues. Germline V lookup: CDR1 MNHEY, CDR2 SVGAGI. The CDR3 nucleotides are TGTGCCAGCAGTTACCGGGGTCCCCATGAGCAGTTCTTC. Its translation: CASSYRGPHEQFF.

V usage is TRBV12-5 and J usage is TRBJ1-2; no definite D call. The CDR3 has 12 residues. The V gene lost 6 bases and the J gene lost 6 bases, with 11 bases spanning the gap. Germline CDR1 LGHNT, CDR2 FRNRAP. CDR3 nucleotide sequence: TGTGCTAGTGGGCCCAGCGCAGATGGCTACACCTTC. Translating it yields CASGPSADGYTF.

The chain uses TRBV30 and TRBJ1-1, with TRBD1 matching over 8 bases. Trimming removed 3 bases from V and 5 bases from J; junction bases left unmatched: 5. CDR3 size: 13 residues. Germline V gene data show CDR1 as GTSNPN and CDR2 as SVGIG (reference sequence). CDR3 sequence (DNA): TGTGCCTGGAGCCAAACAGGGGGTACTGAAGCTTTCTTT. It is translated as CAWSQTGGTEAFF.

The V and J genes are TRBV7-2 and TRBJ2-7; 8 nucleotides line up with TRBD1. Germline CDR1 reads SGHTA; CDR2 reads FQGNSA. Unmatched junction bases numbered 9, after V lost 4 bases and J lost 4 bases. The CDR3 totals 15 residues. DNA for the CDR3: TGTGCCAGCAGCTCCCGGGGACAGGTTCCTTACGAGCAGTACTTC. Its translation is CASSSRGQVPYEQYF. The full variable domain, in which reference TRBV7-2 and TRBJ2-7 provide the parts outside the CDR3, is GAGVSQSPSNKVTEKGKDVELRCDPISGHTALYWYRQSLGQGLEFLIYFQGNSAPDKSGLPSDRFSAERTGGSVSTLTIQRTQQEDSAVYLCASSSRGQVPYEQYFGPGTRLTVT.

The rearrangement links TRBV18 to TRBJ1-1; D call uncertain. This CDR3 is 16 amino acids long. V was pared by 3 bases and J by 2 bases, with 16 bases between. The germline CDR1 and CDR2 sequences are KGHSH and LQKENI. CDR3 region: CASSPGVFSVNTEAFF. The CDR3 DNA sequence: TGTGCCAGCTCACCGGGAGTATTTAGCGTTAACACTGAAGCTTTCTTT.

The chain combines TRBV7-3 with TRBJ1-1, with 7 bases lining up with TRBD1. The length of the CDR3 is 13 residues. Unmatched junction bases numbered 1, after V lost 5 bases and J lost 1 base. Germline assignment: CDR1 SGHTA and CDR2 FQGTGA. The CDR3 nucleotides are TGTGCCAGCAGCCGACAGGGGAACACTGAAGCTTTCTTT. This translates into CASSRQGNTEAFF.

The gene calls are TRBV6-1 and TRBJ1-2, with 8 bases fitting TRBD1. CDR1 and CDR2 (germline): MNHNS, SASEGT. There are 14 residues in the CDR3. The trim removed 7 bases at V and 4 bases at J, leaving 8 bases unmatched. The CDR3 DNA sequence: TGTGCCAGCAATGGTAGGACAGGGACCTATGGCTACACCTTC. Its translation: CASNGRTGTYGYTF.

The chain recombines TRBV28 with TRBJ2-7, with D hard to call. The CDR3 sequence is 14 residues long. From germline, CDR1 is MDHEN and CDR2 SYDVKM. V shed 5 bases and J shed 9 bases, with 20 bases lying between them. CDR3 nucleotides: TGTGCCAGCAGTCCTGGAATCGCTCCTACGTTGCAGTACTTC. Its translation is CASSPGIAPTLQYF.

The chain carries TRBV5-4 and TRBJ1-2; D may be TRBD1 (5 bases). V dropped 3 bases and J dropped 4 bases, with 13 bases sitting between them. Germline assignment: CDR1 SGHNT and CDR2 YYREEE (reference sequence). The CDR3 sequence is 14 residues long. The CDR3 DNA sequence: TGTGCCAGCAGCTCCCCCCAGGGCGCCTATGGCTACACCTTC. This translates into CASSSPQGAYGYTF.

V is TRBV7-2 and J is TRBJ2-5, with TRBD2 matching 11 bases. CDR1 is SGHTA and CDR2 is FQGNSA in the germline V gene. The CDR3 sequence is 16 residues long. After removal of 2 bases from V and 5 bases from J, the junction contained 7 bases not matched to a gene. The CDR3 loop is CASSLTMRLAGETQYF. Written as DNA, the CDR3 is TGTGCCAGCAGCTTAACTATGAGACTAGCGGGGGAGACCCAGTACTTC.

This clone was recorded only once. This chain uses TRBV7-9 with TRBJ2-1; maybe TRBD2 (7 bases). Germline lookup yields CDR1 SEHNR and CDR2 FQNEAQ (reference sequence). Trimming took off 1 base at V and 9 bases at J, with 19 bases between the two ends. This CDR3 region has 16 residues. The CDR3 loop reads CASSLEGWGGRFEQFF. The CDR3 nucleotides read TGTGCCAGCAGCTTAGAGGGGTGGGGGGGCCGTTTTGAGCAGTTCTTC.

The chain couples TRBV19 to TRBJ1-1, with D possibly matching TRBD1 (6 bases). V shed 5 bases and J shed 3 bases, with 16 bases lying between them. Germline V lookup: CDR1 LNHDA, CDR2 SQIVND (reference sequence). The CDR3 has 15 residues. The DNA of the CDR3 is TGTGCCAGTAGTCTCCAGACAGGACCATACACTGAAGCTTTCTTT. Translation gives CASSLQTGPYTEAFF.

The sample holds one count of this clone. This chain joins TRBV30 and TRBJ2-5, with D possibly TRBD2 on 6 matching bases. Germline lookup yields CDR1 GTSNPN and CDR2 SVGIG (reference sequence). The CDR3 loop spans 14 amino acids. V was shortened by 0 bases and J by 3 bases, with 11 bases between the two germline ends. CDR3 sequence (DNA): TGTGCCTGGAGTGTACGCGGGGCCAAAGAGACCCAGTACTTC. Translation: CAWSVRGAKETQYF.

This clone came up a few times. The V gene is TRBV11-2, the J gene TRBJ2-5; D is possibly TRBD1 or TRBD2 (6 bases each). The germline V gene has CDR1 SGHAT and CDR2 FQNNGV. The CDR3 totals 14 residues. The V end lost 3 bases, the J end lost 7 bases, and 15 bases lay between the germline ends. This CDR3 is CASSFSGATGTQYF. In nucleotides, the CDR3 is TGTGCCAGCAGCTTCTCGGGGGCCACCGGGACCCAGTACTTC.

The rearrangement links TRBV4-1 to TRBJ1-2; 7 positions match TRBD1. This CDR3 is built from 15 residues. Trimming at V came to 0 bases and at J to 9 bases, leaving 10 bases not matched to a gene. Germline CDR1 and CDR2: MGHRA and YSYEKL. CDR3 protein: CASSQDPGTDRSYTF. In nucleotides, the CDR3 is TGCGCCAGCAGCCAAGATCCCGGGACAGACCGTAGCTACACCTTC.

This chain connects TRBV5-1 to TRBJ1-4; D might be TRBD1 (6 bases). The CDR3 is 15 residues long. Germline V gives CDR1 SGHRS, CDR2 YFSETQ. V was cut by 0 bases and J by 8 bases, with 14 bases left in between. The CDR3 DNA is TGCGCCAGCAGCTTGGGCGGGGGGCTGGGGGAAAAACTGTTTTTT. Translation: CASSLGGGLGEKLFF.

The chain is built from TRBV7-2 and TRBJ2-3; the D call may be TRBD1 or TRBD2 (5 bases each). This CDR3 is built from 18 residues. Between the trimmed V and J ends, which lost 4 bases and 4 bases, there was a span of 24 bases. Germline V gene data show CDR1 as SGHTA and CDR2 as FQGNSA. This CDR3 is CASSSIPGPPRPPDTQYF. In DNA, the CDR3 is TGTGCCAGCAGCTCTATTCCGGGGCCTCCACGGCCCCCAGATACGCAGTATTTT.

The chain is built from TRBV10-3 and TRBJ1-1; 10 positions agree with TRBD1. There are 16 residues in the CDR3. Germline V CDR1 and CDR2: ENHRY, SYGVKD. V gave up 0 bases and J gave up 4 bases; unmatched junction bases: 5. This chain's CDR3 is CAISESRQGAGTEAFF. The CDR3 region has the DNA TGTGCCATCAGTGAGTCCAGACAGGGGGCGGGCACTGAAGCTTTCTTT.

The J gene is TRBJ2-3, the V gene TRBV11-2, with 7 positions matching TRBD2. The V gene's germline CDR1 is SGHAT and CDR2 FQNNGV. This CDR3 has 15 amino acids. The trim removed 2 bases at V and 1 base at J, leaving 3 bases unmatched. The CDR3 sequence: CASSLKGLRTDTQYF. CDR3 DNA sequence: TGTGCCAGCAGCTTAAAGGGACTACGCACAGATACGCAGTATTTT.

The chain employs TRBV11-1 and TRBJ1-1, with TRBD1 matching over 10 bases. CDR1 and CDR2 from the germline V gene are SGHAT and FQDESV (reference sequence). Trimming cost V 0 bases and J 8 bases; bases outside gene matches: 6. The CDR3 has 15 amino acids. In nucleotides, the CDR3 is TGTGCCAGCAGCTTAGCCGGGACAGGGGTGGTAGAAGCTTTCTTT. Its protein product is CASSLAGTGVVEAFF.